The T cell receptor (beta chain) described here comes from a study of CD8 T cells in Susac syndrome. Germline CDR1 SGHTA, CDR2 FQGTGA. V was clipped by 0 bases and J by 11 bases, with 5 bases between them. CDR3 length equals 11 residues. RNA amounts of roughly 0.45 to 1 ug underwent reverse transcription with random hexamers. One entry per CDR3 protein results from TCRdb running MiXCR on the immunoSEQ multiplex PCR reads. The sample lists about 210,000 distinct CDR3 sequences, approximately 93% occurring once. The sample holds one count of this clonotype. The TCR sequence derives from a human donor in good health. The sequenced sample consisted of CD4+ T cells from PBMCs. This chain uses TRBV7-3 with TRBJ2-4, with D unclear. The CDR3 nucleotides are TGTGCCAGCAGCTTAACCCGTCTTCAGTACTTC. As protein: CASSLTRLQYF. The full variable domain, rest sourced from reference TRBV7-3 and TRBJ2-4, is GAGVSQTPSNKVTEKGKYVELRCDPISGHTALYWYRQSLGQGPEFLIYFQGTGAADDSGLPNDRFFAVRPEGSVSTLKIQRTERGDSAVYLCASSLTRLQYFGAGTRLSVL.